The 32 T cell receptor beta chains below come from one sample, sequenced in a study of T-cell memory formation after mild COVID-19 (dated by TCRdb to about 2021). The receptor library was made with 5' RACE. Sequencer: Illumina NovaSeq 6000. The public reads were quality trimmed at Q25 with fastp and then assembled into clones with MiXCR by TCRdb, keeping productive beta chains. Entries that share a CDR3 protein sequence are merged under the most common genes and DNA. In this sample the table shows hundreds of thousands of distinct CDR3 sequences, roughly 17% of which occur a single time. The top ten hold roughly 8.2% of the sample. The sequenced sample was PBMCs or a T cell subset sorted from them (not recorded which). Receptor source: an adult woman who had mild COVID-19 (a few samples of this study predate the infection). The sample titles of this study are shuffled in the database, so cell type and time point are left out; the donor was told from shared clones.

The chain uses TRBV4-3 and TRBJ2-1, with 8 bases that match TRBD1. CDR1 is LGHNA, CDR2 YSLEER, per germline. The ends lost 0 bases at V and 1 base at J; junction bases unmatched: 5. This CDR3 region has 17 residues. CDR3 bases: TGCGCCAGCAGCCAAGAACCACAGGGGGTGTCCTACAATGAGCAGTTCTTC. Translating gives CASSQEPQGVSYNEQFF.

The chain links TRBV12-3 or TRBV12-4 to TRBJ1-5, with a weak D call TRBD1 (5 bases). The CDR3 consists of 15 residues. The germline V and J ends were trimmed by 4 bases and 7 bases, with 17 bases remaining between them. The CDR3 loop reads CASSSDGRGWQPQHF. The CDR3 region has the DNA TGTGCCAGCAGTTCAGACGGCCGGGGGTGGCAGCCCCAGCATTTT.

This clonotype showed up just a few times. The gene calls are TRBV30 and TRBJ2-1; the match to TRBD2 covers 10 bases. The CDR3 totals 15 residues. CDR1 and CDR2 (germline): GTSNPN, SVGIG (reference sequence). With 2 bases clipped from V and 2 bases from J, the junction kept 3 bases outside the gene matches. The CDR3 loop reads CAWSYTSGTYNEQFF. The CDR3 DNA is TGTGCCTGGAGTTATACTAGCGGGACCTACAATGAGCAGTTCTTC.

The chain links TRBV11-2 to TRBJ2-3; D is ambiguous. Germline CDR1 reads SGHAT; CDR2 reads FQNNGV. The CDR3 consists of 16 residues. V was trimmed by 1 base and J by 1 base, leaving 12 bases between them. CDR3 bases: TGTGCCAGCAGCTTAGGGGCTAGTCGGGGCACAGATACGCAGTATTTT. Translation: CASSLGASRGTDTQYF.

The table lists this clonotype with a few counts. The chain recombines TRBV5-1 with TRBJ2-1, with 8 bases fitting TRBD2. Trimming removed 4 bases from V and 1 base from J; junction bases left unmatched: 10. CDR3 length: 17 residues. CDR1 and CDR2 from the germline V gene are SGHRS and YFSETQ. This chain's CDR3 is CASSPSGGGLSYNEQFF. CDR3 nucleotide sequence: TGCGCCAGCAGCCCCTCCGGCGGGGGGCTTTCCTACAATGAGCAGTTCTTC.

The CDR3 DNA follows: TGTGCCAGCAGCTGGCCCCTTGGGGCCCAGATCGACCCCACCGGGGAGCTGTTTTTT. This codes for CASSWPLGAQIDPTGELFF. The genes are TRBV7-9 and TRBJ2-2; D is possibly TRBD1 (5 bases). The CDR3 spans 19 residues. V shed 4 bases and J shed 4 bases, with 25 bases lying between them. Germline V lookup: CDR1 SEHNR, CDR2 FQNEAQ (reference sequence).

The V call is TRBV5-1, the J call TRBJ2-1; 8 positions agree with TRBD2. The V gene end was trimmed by 4 bases and the J gene end by 7 bases; junction bases not matched to a gene: 10. CDR1 is SGHRS, CDR2 YFSETQ, per germline. The CDR3 extends over 15 amino acids. CDR3 sequence (DNA): TGCGCCAGCAGCCCGCCGGGGGGGGGCCTAAATGAGCAGTTCTTC. Translation: CASSPPGGGLNEQFF.

This chain connects TRBV11-3 to TRBJ1-1; the D is unclear. The CDR3 is made up of 15 amino acids. Germline V gene sequence: CDR1 SGHNT, CDR2 YENEEA. V was shortened by 3 bases and J by 1 base, with 12 bases between the two germline ends. CDR3 sequence: CASSFEGRANTEAFF. In nucleotides, the CDR3 is TGTGCCAGCAGCTTCGAAGGGCGGGCGAACACTGAAGCTTTCTTT.

Only a few counts were recorded for this clonotype. The CDR3 is CATSDVGRNEQFF. DNA of the CDR3: TGTGCCACCAGTGATGTAGGTAGGAATGAGCAGTTCTTC. J is TRBJ2-1 and V is TRBV24-1; D unresolved. Germline lookup yields CDR1 KGHDR and CDR2 SFDVKD. The ends were cut back, 3 bases at V and 7 bases at J, with 9 bases in the middle. The CDR3 is made up of 13 amino acids.

This clonotype was seen more than once but under ten times. This chain uses TRBV7-9 with TRBJ2-7; 11 bases match TRBD1. This CDR3 contains 16 residues. Germline CDR1 SEHNR, CDR2 FQNEAQ (reference sequence). V shed 0 bases and J 3 bases; nucleotides not matched to a gene: 4. The CDR3 DNA reads as TGTGCCAGCAGCTTAGCCACCGGGACAGGGGGCTACGAGCAGTACTTC. It is translated as CASSLATGTGGYEQYF.

This clonotype turned up a few times. This chain joins TRBV29-1 and TRBJ2-1; the D gene is possibly TRBD2 (6 bases). In germline, CDR1 is SQVTM, CDR2 ANQGSEA. This CDR3 comprises 14 residues. The V and J ends lost 4 bases and 5 bases respectively, with 15 bases between them. For the CDR3, the DNA is TGCAGCGTTGGCCCGGGACTCCATAACAATGAGCAGTTCTTC. Translated: CSVGPGLHNNEQFF.

This clonotype was counted only a few times. The chain employs TRBV12-3 or TRBV12-4 and TRBJ2-1; TRBD2 agrees at 7 bases. The CDR3 has 16 amino acids. Unmatched junction bases numbered 13, after V lost 5 bases and J lost 6 bases. The CDR3 DNA reads as TGTGCCAGCAGTCGGGTGGCTAGCGGACGTCTCAATGAGCAGTTCTTC. This translates into CASSRVASGRLNEQFF.

This clonotype was found a few times. The chain joins TRBV6-1 to TRBJ1-2; 10 bases agree with TRBD1. Germline CDR1 and CDR2: MNHNS and SASEGT. J gave up 0 bases and V 6 bases, and 4 bases lay outside the gene matches. CDR3 length: 15 residues. In DNA, the CDR3 is TGTGCCAGCAGGGGGACAGGGGCAGCTAACTATGGCTACACCTTC. This encodes CASRGTGAANYGYTF.

The chain recombines TRBV27 with TRBJ2-7, with D perhaps matching TRBD2 (6 bases). The CDR3 is made up of 15 amino acids. Germline CDR1 and CDR2: MNHEY and SMNVEV (reference sequence). V was trimmed by 6 bases and J by 0 bases, leaving 15 bases between them. In DNA, the CDR3 is TGTGCCAGCAGGACCTGGTTGCGGGGCTCCTACGAGCAGTACTTC. This codes for CASRTWLRGSYEQYF.

This clonotype came up a few times. The rearrangement joins TRBV27 to TRBJ2-7; D unclear. The V and J ends lost 4 bases and 1 base respectively, with 8 bases between them. The germline V gene has CDR1 MNHEY and CDR2 SMNVEV (reference sequence). CDR3 size: 13 residues. CDR3 sequence (DNA): TGTGCCAGCAGTTCCCAGAATTCCTACGAGCAGTACTTC. Translation: CASSSQNSYEQYF.

V and J are TRBV27 and TRBJ1-2; 9 bases are a match to TRBD1. Unmatched junction bases numbered 7, after V lost 4 bases and J lost 10 bases. The CDR3 spans 13 residues. Germline values: CDR1 MNHEY, CDR2 SMNVEV (reference sequence). CDR3 in DNA: TGTGCCAGCAGTTCGGGACAGGGCCTACACTACACCTTC. This encodes CASSSGQGLHYTF.

In this sample, this clonotype turned up many times. J is TRBJ2-5 and V is TRBV6-1, with TRBD2 matching 14 bases. This CDR3 has 17 amino acids. The germline CDR1 and CDR2 sequences are MNHNS and SASEGT. V gave up 5 bases and J gave up 6 bases; unmatched junction bases: 11. CDR3 amino acids: CASSTSSRTSGRQTQYF. The CDR3 nucleotides are TGTGCCAGCAGTACATCCTCTAGGACTAGCGGGAGGCAGACCCAGTACTTC.

The chain couples TRBV5-1 to TRBJ2-5; TRBD1 agrees at 9 bases. The CDR3 has 16 residues. Germline V gene data show CDR1 as SGHRS and CDR2 as YFSETQ. V lost 3 bases and J lost 1; bases outside the gene matches: 7. This CDR3 reads CASSSGDRALQETQYF. For the CDR3, the DNA is TGCGCCAGCAGCTCTGGGGACAGGGCACTCCAAGAGACCCAGTACTTC.

This clonotype was observed a handful of times. The chain carries TRBV7-9 and TRBJ2-5; D not resolved. Germline lookup yields CDR1 SEHNR and CDR2 FQNEAQ (reference sequence). The CDR3 loop spans 15 amino acids. Trimming cost V 5 bases and J 2 bases, with 15 bases left between them. The CDR3 region has the DNA TGTGCCAGCAGCGATGGAGTGGAGAATCAAGAGACCCAGTACTTC. This translates into CASSDGVENQETQYF.

V usage is TRBV5-1 and J usage is TRBJ2-7, with 13 bases that match TRBD2. J was trimmed by 2 bases and V by 3 bases; bases with no gene match: 2. The CDR3 runs to 15 residues. Germline assignment: CDR1 SGHRS and CDR2 YFSETQ. The CDR3 bases are TGCGCCAGCAGCTACACTAGCGGGAGGGCCTACGAGCAGTACTTC. Its protein is CASSYTSGRAYEQYF.

The chain combines TRBV3-1 with TRBJ2-2; 9 bases fit TRBD2. CDR3 length: 14 amino acids. Germline CDR1 is LGHDT and CDR2 is YNNKEL (reference sequence). Trimming removed 8 bases from V and 6 bases from J; junction bases left unmatched: 7. The CDR3 DNA follows: TGTGCCAGCGGTAGCGGGAGAAGGGCCGGGGAGCTGTTTTTT. Translating it yields CASGSGRRAGELFF.

This chain connects TRBV30 to TRBJ2-7; D is unclear. In germline, CDR1 is GTSNPN, CDR2 SVGIG (reference sequence). V lost 4 bases and J lost 1, with 11 bases in between. The CDR3 is 13 residues long. The CDR3 loop reads CAWKVEQSYEQYF. The CDR3 nucleotides are TGTGCCTGGAAAGTAGAACAGTCCTACGAGCAGTACTTC.

This clonotype has just a few counts. The chain links TRBV18 to TRBJ2-7, with TRBD2 as a possible D gene (5 bases). V lost 2 bases to trimming and J lost 7 bases, with 21 bases between them. The CDR3 consists of 16 residues. Germline V CDR1 and CDR2: KGHSH, LQKENI. The CDR3 is CASSPGMIALVGEQYF. Written as DNA, the CDR3 is TGTGCCAGCTCACCAGGCATGATAGCGTTGGTGGGGGAGCAGTACTTC.

This clonotype was observed at least ten times. The chain joins TRBV24-1 to TRBJ2-4, with D perhaps matching TRBD1 (5 bases). Germline V gives CDR1 KGHDR, CDR2 SFDVKD. With 4 bases removed from V and 1 base from J, the gap between germline ends came to 10 bases. This CDR3 has 15 residues. CDR3 DNA: TGTGCCACCAGTGACAACGGACACGCCAAAAACATTCAGTACTTC. It encodes CATSDNGHAKNIQYF.

This clonotype came up a few times. The rearrangement uses TRBV7-3 and TRBJ2-5; 7 bases map to TRBD2. Germline CDR1 reads SGHTA; CDR2 reads FQGTGA. CDR3 length: 16 residues. V lost 2 bases, J lost 2 bases, and 8 bases stayed unmatched. The CDR3 loop is CASSLLGGGEQETQYF. In DNA form, the CDR3 reads TGTGCCAGCAGCTTACTCGGTGGGGGGGAACAAGAGACCCAGTACTTC. Full variable domain (rest looked up from reference TRBV7-3 and TRBJ2-5): GAGVSQTPSNKVTEKGKYVELRCDPISGHTALYWYRQSLGQGPEFLIYFQGTGAADDSGLPNDRFFAVRPEGSVSTLKIQRTERGDSAVYLCASSLLGGGEQETQYFGPGTRLLVL.

The chain recombines TRBV15 with TRBJ2-7; 7 bases are shared with TRBD2. The V gene's germline CDR1 is LNHNV and CDR2 YYDKDF (reference sequence). The CDR3 has 15 amino acids. With V trimmed by 5 bases and J by 6 bases, 13 bases remained unmatched. The CDR3 here is CATSPHQVRESEQYF. The CDR3 region has the DNA TGTGCCACCAGCCCCCACCAGGTGCGGGAGTCCGAGCAGTACTTC.

This clonotype appeared many times. The chain combines TRBV24-1 with TRBJ1-2; D unclear. The ends were cut back, 0 bases at V and 2 bases at J, with 0 bases in the middle. This CDR3 is 12 amino acids long. CDR1 is KGHDR, CDR2 SFDVKD, per germline. CDR3 DNA sequence: TGTGCCACCAGTGATTTGAACTATGGCTACACCTTC. Amino acid sequence: CATSDLNYGYTF.

This clonotype came up a few times. The V and J genes are TRBV15 and TRBJ2-2, with TRBD1 matching over 9 bases. V lost 5 bases, J lost 0 bases, and 4 bases stayed unmatched. The CDR3 has 16 amino acids. From germline, CDR1 is LNHNV and CDR2 YYDKDF (reference sequence). CDR3 region: CATSDRDRANTGELFF. The DNA for the CDR3 is TGTGCCACCAGCGACCGGGACAGGGCGAACACCGGGGAGCTGTTTTTT. Combining the CDR3 with reference TRBV15 and TRBJ2-2 gives the whole variable domain DAMVIQNPRYQVTQFGKPVTLSCSQTLNHNVMYWYQQKSSQAPKLLFHYYDKDFNNEADTPDNFQSRRPNTSFCFLDIRSPGLGDTAMYLCATSDRDRANTGELFFGEGSRLTVL.

This clonotype was counted between two and nine times. The CDR3 DNA follows: TGTGCCAGCTCACGGGACAGGGAGGATCAGCCCCAGCATTTT. Its translation: CASSRDREDQPQHF. This chain connects TRBV18 to TRBJ1-5, with TRBD1 matching 9 bases. Trimming cost V 4 bases and J 5 bases; bases outside gene matches: 3. The CDR3 sequence is 14 residues long. The germline CDR1 and CDR2 sequences are KGHSH and LQKENI.

The chain employs TRBV6-1 and TRBJ2-3, with 8 bases that match TRBD1. Germline V gives CDR1 MNHNS, CDR2 SASEGT. Losses at the gene ends were 6 bases for V and 0 bases for J; bases not matched to a gene: 8. The CDR3 has 16 residues. CDR3: CASRVDRAHSTDTQYF. The CDR3 region has the DNA TGTGCCAGCAGGGTGGACAGGGCCCACAGCACAGATACGCAGTATTTT.

This clonotype was picked up a small number of times. The chain uses TRBV18 and TRBJ2-7; D is unresolved. V was pared by 2 bases and J by 4 bases, with 12 bases between. Germline V gene data show CDR1 as KGHSH and CDR2 as LQKENI. The CDR3 consists of 14 residues. CDR3 loop: CASSPLGNEYEQYF. Here the CDR3 DNA reads TGTGCCAGCTCACCATTGGGAAACGAATACGAGCAGTACTTC.

V usage is TRBV12-3 or TRBV12-4 and J usage is TRBJ2-7, with D tentatively TRBD2 (5 bases). This CDR3 region has 13 residues. Deletions cut 4 bases from V and 6 bases from J, with 13 bases between. CDR3 protein: CASSYSGIAEQYF. CDR3 DNA: TGTGCCAGCAGTTATTCGGGAATTGCCGAGCAGTACTTC.